The 11 T cell receptor beta chains below come from one sample, sequenced in a study of T cells after posttransplantation cyclophosphamide. Clones were sequenced by immunoSEQ multiplex PCR, and TCRdb holds only the in-frame ones, with some missing. Altogether tens of thousands of clones were found in the sample, and no singletons occur. The sequenced sample consisted of PBMCs. These receptors all stem from a man aged 50 to 59 in good health, CMV-negative, and a related stem cell transplant donor.

This clone was seen ten or more times. The rearrangement uses TRBV6-5 and TRBJ1-5; no clear D. CDR3 length equals 15 residues. Germline CDR1 is MNHEY and CDR2 is SVGAGI. Trimming removed 4 bases from V and 3 bases from J, with 13 bases in between. The CDR3 loop is CASSLYRDYNQPQHF. The DNA of the CDR3 is TGTGCCAGCAGTTTGTACAGAGATTACAATCAGCCCCAGCATTTT.

This clone has at least ten counts. The chain joins TRBV6-5 to TRBJ2-1, with 9 bases identical to TRBD2. The V gene's germline CDR1 is MNHEY and CDR2 SVGAGI. J lost 0 bases, V lost 6 bases, and 3 bases had no gene match. The CDR3 extends over 15 amino acids. The CDR3 nucleotides are TGTGCCAGCAGGATAGCGGGGGTCTCCTACAATGAGCAGTTCTTC. It codes for CASRIAGVSYNEQFF.

This clone appeared many times. CDR3 bases: TGTGCCAGCAGTGTATGGGACACAGGACAGCCCCAGCATTTT. It codes for CASSVWDTGQPQHF. This rearrangement joins TRBV6-1 to TRBJ1-5; maybe TRBD1 (6 bases). The CDR3 consists of 14 residues. The V gene's germline CDR1 is MNHNS and CDR2 SASEGT. V was clipped by 4 bases and J by 7 bases, with 14 bases between them.

Judged by abundance, this clone is medium-sized (0.01 to 0.1%). Here the CDR3 reads CASSIAGTGGYGYTF. The DNA for the CDR3 is TGTGCCAGTAGTATCGCCGGGACAGGGGGTTATGGCTACACCTTC. The chain employs TRBV19 and TRBJ1-2; TRBD1 agrees at 11 bases. Germline V lookup: CDR1 LNHDA, CDR2 SQIVND (reference sequence). The CDR3 length is 15 residues. V trimming: 3 bases; J trimming: 5 bases; junction bases outside the gene matches: 5.

This clone showed up many times. The genes are TRBV27 and TRBJ2-7; 7 positions match TRBD1. Germline CDR1 reads MNHEY; CDR2 reads SMNVEV (reference sequence). CDR3 length: 14 amino acids. The V segment lost 6 bases and the J segment 4 bases; nucleotides outside the gene matches: 9. As DNA, the CDR3 is TGTGCCAGCAGAAGGACAGGATCTTTTTACGAGCAGTACTTC. Translation: CASRRTGSFYEQYF.

This clone was seen repeatedly, ten times or more. The rearrangement links TRBV19 to TRBJ2-7; 14 positions match TRBD2. CDR1 and CDR2 from the germline V gene are LNHDA and SQIVND (reference sequence). V gave up 3 bases and J gave up 6 bases; unmatched junction bases: 4. The CDR3 is made up of 15 amino acids. In DNA, the CDR3 is TGTGCCAGTAGTATTGCCGGGACTAGCGGGAGCGAGCAGTACTTC. It specifies CASSIAGTSGSEQYF. The full variable domain, its missing parts supplied by reference TRBV19 and TRBJ2-7, is DGGITQSPKYLFRKEGQNVTLSCEQNLNHDAMYWYRQDPGQGLRLIYYSQIVNDFQKGDIAEGYSVSREKKESFPLTVTSAQKNPTAFYLCASSIAGTSGSEQYFGPGTRLTVT.

This clone was picked up many times. The chain uses TRBV18 and TRBJ1-4, with TRBD1 matching over 7 bases. The CDR3 has 17 amino acids. Germline CDR1 KGHSH, CDR2 LQKENI. V dropped 0 bases and J dropped 6; count of bases not matched to a gene: 10. CDR3 sequence reads: CASSPPMGRGDDEKLFF. CDR3 DNA sequence: TGTGCCAGCTCACCACCGATGGGCAGGGGGGACGATGAAAAACTGTTTTTT.

Ten or more counts support this clone. This chain links TRBV7-2 with TRBJ1-3; TRBD1 matches at 10 bases. After removal of 5 bases from V and 4 bases from J, the junction contained 2 bases not matched to a gene. Germline V CDR1 and CDR2: SGHTA, FQGNSA. The CDR3 is 14 residues long. CDR3 protein: CASSPGQGGNTIYF. The DNA for the CDR3 is TGTGCCAGCAGCCCGGGACAGGGGGGAAACACCATATATTTT. The entire variable domain, with the rest obtained from reference TRBV7-2 and TRBJ1-3, is as follows: GAGVSQSPSNKVTEKGKDVELRCDPISGHTALYWYRQSLGQGLEFLIYFQGNSAPDKSGLPSDRFSAERTGGSVSTLTIQRTQQEDSAVYLCASSPGQGGNTIYFGEGSWLTVV.

This clone was seen repeatedly, ten times or more. The V gene is TRBV11-2, the J gene TRBJ1-5; D not resolved. Germline CDR1 reads SGHAT; CDR2 reads FQNNGV. CDR3 length: 12 residues. Trimming cost V 4 bases and J 6 bases, with 7 bases left between them. CDR3 sequence (DNA): TGTGCCAGCAGCTACTCAGGTCAGCCCCAGCATTTT. Amino acids: CASSYSGQPQHF.

There are many counts of this clone. This rearrangement joins TRBV15 to TRBJ2-6; no clear D. This CDR3 has 17 residues. V lost 0 bases, J lost 1 base, and 10 bases lay in between. CDR1 is LNHNV and CDR2 is YYDKDF in the germline V gene (reference sequence). The CDR3 loop reads CATSRDVIQSGANVLTF. The CDR3, as DNA: TGTGCCACCAGCAGAGATGTTATACAGTCTGGGGCCAACGTCCTGACTTTC.

This clone showed up many times. The chain recombines TRBV27 with TRBJ2-5; 11 bases align to TRBD2. The CDR3 extends over 15 amino acids. The V segment lost 10 bases and the J segment 3 bases; nucleotides outside the gene matches: 10. The germline gives CDR1 MNHEY, CDR2 SMNVEV (reference sequence). This CDR3 reads CATAEIAGGEETQYF. CDR3 in DNA: TGTGCCACCGCGGAAATAGCGGGGGGGGAAGAGACCCAGTACTTC.